The 24 T cell receptor beta chains below come from one sample, sequenced in a study of T cells in Graves' hyperthyroidism and ophthalmopathy. RNA transcripts yielded amplified TCR beta CDR3 regions. Researchers ran a first-round RT-PCR on the TCR CDR3 using the HTBI primer set. From the multiplex PCR reads, TCRdb called clonotypes with MiXCR, one entry per CDR3 protein. This table has about 270,000 distinct CDR3 sequences, less than 30% appearing once. The sequenced material came from blood. Every receptor here comes from a man aged 35 to 55 with Graves' hyperthyroidism that later progressed to Graves' ophthalmopathy.

There are many counts of this clonotype. The V and J genes are TRBV28 and TRBJ1-1; D gene ambiguous. This CDR3 has 11 residues. Trimming stripped 6 bases from V and 0 bases from J, with 2 bases between. The germline V gene encodes CDR1 MDHEN and CDR2 SYDVKM. The CDR3: CASRLNTEAFF. The CDR3, as DNA: TGTGCCAGCAGGCTGAACACTGAAGCTTTCTTT.

This clonotype was recorded at least ten times. This chain connects TRBV28 to TRBJ2-7, with 8 nucleotides matching TRBD2. The germline V gene encodes CDR1 MDHEN and CDR2 SYDVKM. CDR3 length: 17 residues. V shed 3 bases and J 7 bases; nucleotides not matched to a gene: 17. The chain's CDR3 is CASSFLPRGGASGEQYF. CDR3 bases: TGTGCCAGCAGTTTCCTACCCCGGGGGGGCGCGTCCGGTGAGCAGTACTTC.

This clonotype was counted many times. The chain is built from TRBV6-1 and TRBJ2-7; TRBD2 is a possible D gene (6 bases). This CDR3 is built from 15 residues. V was cut by 3 bases and J by 3 bases, with 15 bases left in between. CDR1 MNHNS and CDR2 SASEGT come from the germline V gene. The DNA for the CDR3 is TGTGCCAGCAGTGACCGGGGGAAAGCTGACTACGAGCAGTACTTC. This codes for CASSDRGKADYEQYF.

This clonotype occurred many times. The gene calls are TRBV9 and TRBJ2-7; 7 bases are shared with TRBD2. CDR3 length equals 13 residues. Trimming at V came to 7 bases and at J to 6 bases, leaving 10 bases not matched to a gene. CDR1 SGDLS and CDR2 YYNGEE come from the germline V gene. CDR3 nucleotides: TGTGCCAGCGGCGGGACTACCCGCGCCGAGCAGTACTTC. Translation: CASGGTTRAEQYF.

This clonotype was detected many times. V usage is TRBV15 and J usage is TRBJ2-7, with D unclear. V dropped 7 bases and J dropped 0 bases, with 10 bases sitting between them. CDR1 LNHNV and CDR2 YYDKDF come from the germline V gene (reference sequence). The CDR3 is 13 residues long. The CDR3 DNA reads as TGTGCCACCACTAATCCGGTCTCCTACGAGCAGTACTTC. Amino acid sequence: CATTNPVSYEQYF.

This sequence joins TRBV6-2 or TRBV6-3 and TRBJ2-7; D is undetermined. Germline-derived CDR1 and CDR2 are MNHEY and SVGEGT. V gave up 6 bases and J gave up 3 bases, with 15 bases separating them. This CDR3 spans 14 amino acids. The CDR3 nucleotides are TGTGCCAGCAGCATCACCCTTCCCGGCTACGAGCAGTACTTC. Amino acids: CASSITLPGYEQYF.

This clonotype was observed many times. This chain connects TRBV20-1 to TRBJ1-1; the match to TRBD1 covers 7 bases. Germline values: CDR1 DFQATT, CDR2 SNEGSKA (reference sequence). V shed 0 bases, J shed 4 bases, and the junction held 8 bases outside the gene matches. This CDR3 contains 15 residues. The CDR3, as DNA: TGCAGTGCTAGAGAAGGAGGGGGCGCTGGCACTGAAGCTTTCTTT. This translates into CSAREGGGAGTEAFF.

As concerns this clonotype: This may be a read error: a much more frequent sequence differs by one nucleotide. The gene calls are TRBV29-1 and TRBJ2-7; tentative D call: TRBD2 (6 bases). The V gene's germline CDR1 is SQVTM and CDR2 ANQGSEA. The V and J ends lost 4 bases and 4 bases respectively, with 20 bases between them. The length of the CDR3 is 15 residues. The CDR3 loop reads CSVVSPRRGIYEQYF. CDR3 bases: TGCAGCGTTGTCAGCCCCCGGAGGGGTATTTACGAGCAGTACTTC.

There are many counts of this clonotype. The rearrangement links TRBV20-1 to TRBJ1-1, with D unresolved. Germline V CDR1 and CDR2: DFQATT, SNEGSKA (reference sequence). The CDR3 has 12 residues. V lost 1 base to trimming and J lost 0 bases, with 3 bases between them. The CDR3 reads CSARVMNTEAFF. The DNA of the CDR3 is TGCAGTGCTAGAGTCATGAACACTGAAGCTTTCTTT.

This clonotype was counted ten times or more. V and J are TRBV20-1 and TRBJ1-2; D is uncertain. The V and J ends lost 1 base and 7 bases respectively, with 10 bases between them. The CDR3 length is 12 residues. Looked up from germline, CDR1 is DFQATT and CDR2 is SNEGSKA (reference sequence). The CDR3 coding sequence is TGCAGTGCTAGAGGTCCCTCAGGTGGCTACACCTTC. Protein sequence: CSARGPSGGYTF.

This clonotype was observed at least ten times. Germline is not matched at one junction end, which may reflect a read error. The CDR3 loop reads CASSLAGNTYEQYF. Here the CDR3 DNA reads TGTGCCAGCAGCTTGGCGGGAAATACCTACGAGCAATACTTC. V usage is TRBV5-4 and J usage is TRBJ2-7; the D gene is possibly TRBD2 (5 bases). This CDR3 region has 14 residues. The germline V gene encodes CDR1 SGHNT and CDR2 YYREEE (reference sequence).

This clonotype has ten or more counts. Just one base apart from a much larger clone, this may be a read error. The V and J genes are TRBV12-3 or TRBV12-4 and TRBJ1-1, with 7 bases identical to TRBD1. The trim removed 4 bases at V and 5 bases at J, leaving 7 bases unmatched. The CDR3 spans 14 residues. CDR3 protein: CASSSQGGWTEAFF. CDR3 in DNA: TGTGCCAGCAGTTCCCAGGGGGGGTGGACTGAAGCTTTCTTT.

This clonotype showed up many times. The rearrangement links TRBV3-1 to TRBJ2-5; 7 bases are shared with TRBD2. V shed 0 bases, J shed 7 bases, and the junction held 8 bases outside the gene matches. CDR1 is LGHDT and CDR2 is YNNKEL in the germline V gene (reference sequence). This CDR3 comprises 15 residues. DNA of the CDR3: TGTGCCAGCAGCCAAGACGAGGGAGGGCCCGGGACCCAGTACTTC. Translating it yields CASSQDEGGPGTQYF.

This clonotype was recorded a few times. This chain connects TRBV11-2 to TRBJ1-3; D perhaps matches TRBD1 (5 bases). Germline V gene lookup returns CDR1 SGHAT and CDR2 FQNNGV. The CDR3 covers 18 residues. V lost 5 bases and J lost 0, with 20 bases in between. This chain's CDR3 is CASSPLRGRRFSGNTIYF. CDR3 nucleotides: TGTGCCAGCAGCCCCCTACGGGGCAGGCGATTCTCTGGAAACACCATATATTTT.

This clonotype occurred many times. The chain combines TRBV5-1 with TRBJ2-5; D unclear. CDR1 is SGHRS and CDR2 is YFSETQ in the germline V gene. CDR3 length equals 15 residues. V lost 5 bases to trimming and J lost 0 bases, with 14 bases between them. As DNA, the CDR3 is TGCGCCAGCAGGGGGTACTCAGTAGACCAAGAGACCCAGTACTTC. It is translated as CASRGYSVDQETQYF. The whole variable domain, remainder taken from reference TRBV5-1 and TRBJ2-5, is KAGVTQTPRYLIKTRGQQVTLSCSPISGHRSVSWYQQTPGQGLQFLFEYFSETQRNKGNFPGRFSGRQFSNSRSEMNVSTLELGDSALYLCASRGYSVDQETQYFGPGTRLLVL.

This clonotype was seen repeatedly, ten times or more. The rearrangement links TRBV5-1 to TRBJ2-7, with 7 bases identical to TRBD1. Germline V CDR1 and CDR2: SGHRS, YFSETQ. The CDR3 consists of 15 residues. The ends lost 0 bases at V and 2 bases at J; junction bases unmatched: 5. The CDR3 here is CASSLVGTETYEQYF. The CDR3 coding sequence is TGCGCCAGCAGCTTGGTGGGGACAGAGACCTACGAGCAGTACTTC.

There are many counts of this clonotype. This chain joins TRBV6-1 and TRBJ2-2; D gene ambiguous. The ends were cut back, 0 bases at V and 5 bases at J, with 13 bases in the middle. The CDR3 sequence is 16 residues long. The V gene's germline CDR1 is MNHNS and CDR2 SASEGT. This chain's CDR3 is CASSEARLQMTGELFF. CDR3 DNA sequence: TGTGCCAGCAGTGAAGCGAGGCTACAAATGACCGGGGAGCTGTTTTTT.

This clonotype was picked up many times. The rearrangement joins TRBV12-3 or TRBV12-4 to TRBJ2-5; D is unclear. The V and J ends lost 3 bases and 11 bases respectively, with 10 bases between them. The CDR3 is 11 amino acids. Here the CDR3 reads CASSFGQAQYF. CDR3 bases: TGTGCCAGCAGTTTTGGGCAGGCTCAGTACTTC.

This clonotype was seen only a few times. The rearrangement uses TRBV29-1 and TRBJ2-5; D might be TRBD1 (6 bases). Germline lookup yields CDR1 SQVTM and CDR2 ANQGSEA. The CDR3 runs to 13 residues. V was shortened by 6 bases and J by 2 bases, with 13 bases between the two germline ends. The CDR3 spells CSVDPGQQETQYF. The CDR3 coding sequence is TGCAGCGTGGACCCGGGACAACAAGAGACCCAGTACTTC.

In this sample, this clonotype turned up many times. This chain uses TRBV3-1 with TRBJ1-1; a possible D gene is TRBD1 (6 bases). The CDR3 sequence is 14 residues long. Germline V gene sequence: CDR1 LGHDT, CDR2 YNNKEL (reference sequence). V was pared by 4 bases and J by 3 bases, with 12 bases between. Here the CDR3 reads CASSPRAGDTEAFF. CDR3 sequence (DNA): TGTGCCAGCAGCCCCAGGGCAGGGGACACTGAAGCTTTCTTT.

The chain is built from TRBV12-3 or TRBV12-4 and TRBJ1-2; 11 bases map to TRBD1. The CDR3 has 15 residues. The junction had 8 bases not matched to a gene; V was cut back by 5 bases and J by 6 bases. The CDR3 protein is CASSPGQGAIDGYTF. DNA of the CDR3: TGTGCCAGCAGTCCCGGACAGGGGGCGATTGATGGCTACACCTTC.

The rearrangement joins TRBV7-9 to TRBJ2-7; no reliable D call. This CDR3 contains 13 residues. V was cut by 4 bases and J by 3 bases, with 10 bases left in between. Germline V CDR1 and CDR2: SEHNR, FQNEAQ (reference sequence). This CDR3 reads CASSSSVGYEQYF. CDR3 sequence (DNA): TGTGCCAGCAGCTCATCCGTAGGCTACGAGCAGTACTTC.

The rearrangement uses TRBV29-1 and TRBJ1-5; D is unclear. Germline V gene sequence: CDR1 SQVTM, CDR2 ANQGSEA. The length of the CDR3 is 20 residues. With 4 bases removed from V and 0 bases from J, the gap between germline ends came to 28 bases. CDR3 loop: CSVVKPMTEAGWGSNQPQHF. The CDR3 nucleotides are TGCAGCGTTGTAAAACCCATGACTGAGGCCGGATGGGGTAGCAATCAGCCCCAGCATTTT.

This clonotype was observed at least ten times. The chain joins TRBV4-2 to TRBJ2-2, with TRBD2 matching 9 bases. The CDR3 runs to 16 residues. Losses at the gene ends were 4 bases for V and 5 bases for J; bases not matched to a gene: 8. CDR1 is LGHNA and CDR2 is YNFKEQ in the germline V gene. CDR3 residues: CASSLAGARWTGELFF. The DNA of the CDR3 is TGTGCCAGCAGCCTAGCGGGAGCTAGATGGACCGGGGAGCTGTTTTTT.